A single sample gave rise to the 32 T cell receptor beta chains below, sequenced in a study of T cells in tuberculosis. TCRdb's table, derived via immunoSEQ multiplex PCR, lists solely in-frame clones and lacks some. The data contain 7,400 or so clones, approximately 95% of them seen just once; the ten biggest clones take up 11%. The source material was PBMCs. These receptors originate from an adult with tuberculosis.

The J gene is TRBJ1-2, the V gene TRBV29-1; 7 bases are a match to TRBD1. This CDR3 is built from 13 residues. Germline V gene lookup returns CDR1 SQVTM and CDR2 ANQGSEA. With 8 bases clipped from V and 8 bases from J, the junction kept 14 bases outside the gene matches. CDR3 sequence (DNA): TGCAGCTTCTTCCGGGACAGACTTGAAGGCTACACCTTC. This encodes CSFFRDRLEGYTF.

In DNA, the CDR3 is TGTGCCAGCAGCAAGTGGGCCAGAAAGACCTATGGCTACACCTTC. Residues: CASSKWARKTYGYTF. This chain links TRBV11-2 with TRBJ1-2; D uncertain. This CDR3 comprises 15 residues. The V end lost 5 bases, the J end lost 4 bases, and 17 bases lay between the germline ends. CDR1 is SGHAT and CDR2 is FQNNGV in the germline V gene.

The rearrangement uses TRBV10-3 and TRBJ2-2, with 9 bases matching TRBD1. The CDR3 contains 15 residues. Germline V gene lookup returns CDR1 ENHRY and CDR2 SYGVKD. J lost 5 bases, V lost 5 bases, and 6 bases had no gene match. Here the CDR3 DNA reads TGTGCCATCAGTACGGGACAGGGTGGGACCGGGGAGCTGTTTTTT. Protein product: CAISTGQGGTGELFF.

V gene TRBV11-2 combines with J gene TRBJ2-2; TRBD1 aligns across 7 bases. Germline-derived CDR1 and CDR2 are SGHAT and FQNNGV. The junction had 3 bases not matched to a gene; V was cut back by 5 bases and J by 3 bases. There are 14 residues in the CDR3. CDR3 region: CASSITGDTGELFF. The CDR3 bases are TGTGCCAGCAGCATAACAGGGGACACCGGGGAGCTGTTTTTT.

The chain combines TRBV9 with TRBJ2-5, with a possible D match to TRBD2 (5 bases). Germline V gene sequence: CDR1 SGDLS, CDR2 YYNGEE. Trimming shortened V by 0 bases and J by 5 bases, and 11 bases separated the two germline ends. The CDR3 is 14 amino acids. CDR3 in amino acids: CASSVAARGETQYF. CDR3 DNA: TGTGCCAGCAGCGTAGCTGCTAGAGGGGAGACCCAGTACTTC.

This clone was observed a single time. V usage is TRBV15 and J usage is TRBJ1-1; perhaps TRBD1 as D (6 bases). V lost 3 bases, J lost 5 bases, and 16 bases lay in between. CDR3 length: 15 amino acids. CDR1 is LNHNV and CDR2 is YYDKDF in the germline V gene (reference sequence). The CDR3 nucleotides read TGTGCCACCAGCAGCTCCTTACAGGGAAGGACTGAAGCTTTCTTT. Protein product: CATSSSLQGRTEAFF.

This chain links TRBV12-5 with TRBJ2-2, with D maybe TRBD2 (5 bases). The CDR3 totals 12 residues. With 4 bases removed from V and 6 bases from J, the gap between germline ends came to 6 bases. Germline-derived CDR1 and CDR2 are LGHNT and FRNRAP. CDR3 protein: CASGWRSGELFF. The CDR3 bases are TGTGCTAGTGGTTGGAGGTCCGGGGAGCTGTTTTTT.

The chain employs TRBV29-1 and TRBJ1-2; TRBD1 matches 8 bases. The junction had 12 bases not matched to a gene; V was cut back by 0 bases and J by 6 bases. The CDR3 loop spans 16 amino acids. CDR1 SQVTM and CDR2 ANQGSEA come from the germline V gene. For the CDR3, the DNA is TGCAGCGTTGAAGAAGGTTGGGCGCAGGGACAGGATGGCTACACCTTC. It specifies CSVEEGWAQGQDGYTF.

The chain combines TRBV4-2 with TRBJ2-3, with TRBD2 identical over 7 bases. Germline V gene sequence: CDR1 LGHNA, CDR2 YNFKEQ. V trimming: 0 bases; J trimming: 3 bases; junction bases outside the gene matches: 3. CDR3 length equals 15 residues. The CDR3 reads CASSQDGGGTDTQYF. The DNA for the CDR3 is TGTGCCAGCAGCCAAGATGGGGGGGGGACAGATACGCAGTATTTT.

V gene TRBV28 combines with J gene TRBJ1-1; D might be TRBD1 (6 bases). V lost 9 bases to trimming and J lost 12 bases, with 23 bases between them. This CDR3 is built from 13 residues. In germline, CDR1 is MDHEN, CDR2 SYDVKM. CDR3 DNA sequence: TGTGCCAGTCTAGGACAGCTATCAAGAGAAACTTTCTTT. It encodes CASLGQLSRETFF.

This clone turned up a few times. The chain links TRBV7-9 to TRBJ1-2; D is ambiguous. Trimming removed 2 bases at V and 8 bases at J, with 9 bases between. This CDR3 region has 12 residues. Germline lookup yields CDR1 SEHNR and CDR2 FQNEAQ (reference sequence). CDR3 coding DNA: TGTGCCAGCAGCTTATGGGAGGGCGGCTACACCTTC. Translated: CASSLWEGGYTF.

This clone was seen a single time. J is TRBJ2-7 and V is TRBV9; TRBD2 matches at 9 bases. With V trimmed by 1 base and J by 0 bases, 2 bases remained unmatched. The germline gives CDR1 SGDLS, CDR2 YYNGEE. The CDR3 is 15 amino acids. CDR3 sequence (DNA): TGTGCCAGCAGCGTAAGCGGGAGGAGCTCCTACGAGCAGTACTTC. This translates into CASSVSGRSSYEQYF. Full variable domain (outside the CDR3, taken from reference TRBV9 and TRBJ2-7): DSGVTQTPKHLITATGQRVTLRCSPRSGDLSVYWYQQSLDQGLQFLIQYYNGEERAKGNILERFSAQQFPDLHSELNLSSLELGDSALYFCASSVSGRSSYEQYFGPGTRLTVT.

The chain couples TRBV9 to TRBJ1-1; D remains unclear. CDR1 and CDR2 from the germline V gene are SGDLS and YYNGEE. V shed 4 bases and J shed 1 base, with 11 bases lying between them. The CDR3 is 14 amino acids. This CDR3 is CASSPLSGNTEAFF. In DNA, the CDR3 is TGTGCCAGCAGCCCACTATCCGGGAACACTGAAGCTTTCTTT.

The CDR3 bases are TGTGCTAGTGGTCCCCCCTACGACAGTCCTGAACGGTTCTTC. Protein product: CASGPPYDSPERFF. This chain connects TRBV12-5 to TRBJ2-1; D might be TRBD1 (5 bases). The CDR3 spans 14 residues. The germline gives CDR1 LGHNT, CDR2 FRNRAP. V lost 5 bases and J lost 15, with 23 bases in between.

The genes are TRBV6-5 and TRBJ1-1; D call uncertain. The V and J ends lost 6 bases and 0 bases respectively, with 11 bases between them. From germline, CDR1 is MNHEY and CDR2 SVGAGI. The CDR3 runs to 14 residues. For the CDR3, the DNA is TGTGCCAGCAGAGAACAGCCGATGAACACTGAAGCTTTCTTT. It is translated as CASREQPMNTEAFF.

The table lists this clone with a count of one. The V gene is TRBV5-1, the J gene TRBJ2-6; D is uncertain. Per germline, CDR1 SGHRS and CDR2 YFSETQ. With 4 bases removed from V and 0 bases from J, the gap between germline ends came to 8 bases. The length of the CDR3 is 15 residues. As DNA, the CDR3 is TGCGCCAGCAGCCCGACACTCTCTGGGGCCAACGTCCTGACTTTC. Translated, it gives CASSPTLSGANVLTF.

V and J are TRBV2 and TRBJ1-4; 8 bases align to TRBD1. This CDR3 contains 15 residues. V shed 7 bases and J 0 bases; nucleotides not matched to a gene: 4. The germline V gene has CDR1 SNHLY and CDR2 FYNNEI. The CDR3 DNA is TGTGCCAGCAAACGGGACAGGTCAACTAATGAAAAACTGTTTTTT. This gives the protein CASKRDRSTNEKLFF.

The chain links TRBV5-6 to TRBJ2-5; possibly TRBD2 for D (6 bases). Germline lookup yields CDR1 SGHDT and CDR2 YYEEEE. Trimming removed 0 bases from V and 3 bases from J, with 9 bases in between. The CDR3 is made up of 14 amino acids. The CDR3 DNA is TGTGCCAGCAGCTTGGTTACGGGGGAAGAGACCCAGTACTTC. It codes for CASSLVTGEETQYF.

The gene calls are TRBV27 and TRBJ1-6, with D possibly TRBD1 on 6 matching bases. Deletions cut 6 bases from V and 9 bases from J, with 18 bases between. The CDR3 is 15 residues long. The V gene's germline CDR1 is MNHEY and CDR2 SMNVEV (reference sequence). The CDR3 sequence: CASRGKQGIGSPLHF. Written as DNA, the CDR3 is TGTGCCAGCAGGGGCAAACAGGGTATCGGTTCACCCCTCCACTTT.

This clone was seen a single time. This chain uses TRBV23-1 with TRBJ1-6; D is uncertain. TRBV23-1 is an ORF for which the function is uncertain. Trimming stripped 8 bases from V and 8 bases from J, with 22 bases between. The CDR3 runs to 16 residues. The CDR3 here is CASLKPSSGRDSPLHF. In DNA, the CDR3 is TGCGCCAGCCTGAAACCCAGCTCCGGTCGGGATTCACCCCTCCACTTT.

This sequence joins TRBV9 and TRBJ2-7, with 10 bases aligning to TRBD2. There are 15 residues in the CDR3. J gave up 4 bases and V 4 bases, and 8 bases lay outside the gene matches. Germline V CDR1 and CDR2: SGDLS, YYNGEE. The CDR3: CASSPRTSGSYEQYF. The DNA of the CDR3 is TGTGCCAGCAGCCCCCGGACTAGCGGCTCATACGAGCAGTACTTC.

This chain's CDR3 is CASSLALDFQETQYF. CDR3 coding DNA: TGTGCCAGCAGCTTAGCGCTGGACTTTCAAGAGACCCAGTACTTC. The chain employs TRBV7-2 and TRBJ2-5; a weak D match, TRBD2 (5 bases). CDR1 SGHTA and CDR2 FQGNSA come from the germline V gene. The CDR3 is made up of 15 amino acids. V was pared by 0 bases and J by 2 bases, with 10 bases between.

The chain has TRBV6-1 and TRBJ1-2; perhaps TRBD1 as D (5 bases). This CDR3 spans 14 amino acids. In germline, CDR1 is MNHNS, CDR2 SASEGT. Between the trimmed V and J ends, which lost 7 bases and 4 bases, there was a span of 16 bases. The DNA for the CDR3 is TGTGCCAGCACCCCCGGGGGGGGGAGCTATGGCTACACCTTC. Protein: CASTPGGGSYGYTF.

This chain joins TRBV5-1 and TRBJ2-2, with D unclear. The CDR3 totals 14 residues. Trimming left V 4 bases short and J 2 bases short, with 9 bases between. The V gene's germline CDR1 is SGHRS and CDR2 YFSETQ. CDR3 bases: TGCGCCAGCAGCCAATACTTAAACACCGGGGAGCTGTTTTTT. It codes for CASSQYLNTGELFF.

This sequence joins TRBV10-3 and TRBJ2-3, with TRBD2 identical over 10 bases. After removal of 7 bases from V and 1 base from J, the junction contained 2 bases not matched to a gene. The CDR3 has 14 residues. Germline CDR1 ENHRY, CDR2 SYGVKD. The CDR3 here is CAIKTSGGTDTQYF. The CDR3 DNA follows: TGTGCCATCAAAACTAGCGGGGGCACAGATACGCAGTATTTT.

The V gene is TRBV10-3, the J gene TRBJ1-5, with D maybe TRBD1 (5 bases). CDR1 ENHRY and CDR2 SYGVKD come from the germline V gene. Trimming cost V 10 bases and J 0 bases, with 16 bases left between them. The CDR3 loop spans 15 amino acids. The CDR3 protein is CATGGSTNSNQPQHF. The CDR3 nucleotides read TGTGCCACGGGGGGTAGCACAAATAGCAATCAGCCCCAGCATTTT.

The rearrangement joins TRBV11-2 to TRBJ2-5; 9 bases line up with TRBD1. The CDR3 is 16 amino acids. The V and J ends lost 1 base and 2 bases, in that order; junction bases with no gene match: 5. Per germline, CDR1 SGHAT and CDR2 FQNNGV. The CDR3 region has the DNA TGTGCCAGCAGCTTAGCCCGGGACAGGGTACAAGAGACCCAGTACTTC. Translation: CASSLARDRVQETQYF.

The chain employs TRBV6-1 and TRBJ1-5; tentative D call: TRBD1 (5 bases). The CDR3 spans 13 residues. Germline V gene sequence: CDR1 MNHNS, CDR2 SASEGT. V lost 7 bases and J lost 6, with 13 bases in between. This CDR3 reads CASTGQGTQPQHF. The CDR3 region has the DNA TGTGCCAGCACAGGGCAGGGAACTCAGCCCCAGCATTTT.

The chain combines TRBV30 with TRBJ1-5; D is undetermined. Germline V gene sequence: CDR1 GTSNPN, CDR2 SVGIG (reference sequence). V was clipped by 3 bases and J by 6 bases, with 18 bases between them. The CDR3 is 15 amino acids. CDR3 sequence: CAWRPPGPWSQPQHF. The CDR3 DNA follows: TGTGCCTGGAGACCCCCGGGTCCATGGAGTCAGCCCCAGCATTTT.

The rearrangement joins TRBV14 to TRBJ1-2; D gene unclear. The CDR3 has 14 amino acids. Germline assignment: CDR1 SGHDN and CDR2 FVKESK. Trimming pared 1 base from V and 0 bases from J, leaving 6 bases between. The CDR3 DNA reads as TGTGCCAGCAGCCAAGGTCGTTCTAACTATGGCTACACCTTC. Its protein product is CASSQGRSNYGYTF.

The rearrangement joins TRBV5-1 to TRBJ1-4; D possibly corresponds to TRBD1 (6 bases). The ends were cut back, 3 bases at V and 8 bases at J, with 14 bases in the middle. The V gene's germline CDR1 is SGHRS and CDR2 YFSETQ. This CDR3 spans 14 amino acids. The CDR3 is CASSSDTRGEKLFF. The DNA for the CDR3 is TGCGCCAGCAGCTCAGACACGAGGGGGGAAAAACTGTTTTTT. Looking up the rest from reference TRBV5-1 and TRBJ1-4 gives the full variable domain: KAGVTQTPRYLIKTRGQQVTLSCSPISGHRSVSWYQQTPGQGLQFLFEYFSETQRNKGNFPGRFSGRQFSNSRSEMNVSTLELGDSALYLCASSSDTRGEKLFFGSGTQLSVL.

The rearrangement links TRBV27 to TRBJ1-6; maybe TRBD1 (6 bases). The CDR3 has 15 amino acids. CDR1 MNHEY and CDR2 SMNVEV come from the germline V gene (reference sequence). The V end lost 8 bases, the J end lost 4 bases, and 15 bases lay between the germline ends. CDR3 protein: CASRRRGSYNSPLHF. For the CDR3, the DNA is TGTGCCAGCCGCCGCAGGGGAAGTTATAATTCACCCCTCCACTTT.